This T cell receptor (beta chain) originates from a study of blood T cell repertoires in COVID-19 (dated by TCRdb to the early 2020s). In the study overall: Samples covering the acute and convalescent phases of COVID-19 were provided by collaborators in the United States, Italy and Spain. The samples were drawn from the first 160 participants of the ongoing ImmuneRACE study and from 1,254 subjects provided by 6 global collaborators. The repertoires were released in a freely available public database intended as a resource for research on the immune response to SARS-CoV-2. The material from the prospective study consisted of cDNA or gDNA derived from T cells, B-cell-depleted T cells, or PBMCs. Nearly every sample came with metadata listing a de-identified subject ID, COVID-19 status, age in years and sex. Where HLA class I and class II types were available, the types were taken from metadata supplied by the sample provider, not from assay-based typing. The dataset comprised deeply sampled blood TCRbeta repertoires from subjects exposed to, actively infected with, or recovered from COVID-19. What the research found in general, with its limitations: The quantity of clinical and demographic metadata differed by source and by participant and was supplied without curation.

The sample holds one count of this clone. Its antigen is unknown. Per-base quality was not reported, and no clone a single base away is much larger than it. TCRbeta CDR3 regions were amplified from genomic DNA by means of the immunoSEQ Assay, a bias-controlled multiplex PCR. Regarding the original processing steps: The number of nucleated cells in each sample was estimated by amplification of reference gene primers within the assay. Sequence reads were collapsed and filtered to measure the absolute abundance of every unique TCRbeta CDR3 rearrangement. For each sample, productive Simpson clonality was calculated as the square root of Simpson's diversity index over productive rearrangements. TCRdb obtained this table from immuneACCESS and retained in-frame rearrangements with V and J assigned. These tables miss some clones; where compared with another copy, unresolved V genes account for less than half of the shortfall, and the remainder is unexplained. The V and J calls and clone size are taken from that table; D and trimming were inferred from the DNA. The sample contains roughly 200,000 clones, about 83% of them found a single time. Jointly, the top ten make up approximately 6.2% of the sample.

The CDR3 numbers 17 residues from cysteine through phenylalanine. The DNA shown is the 51-base CDR3, in frame from base 1. As encoded in the germline V gene, CDR1 is MNHEY while CDR2 is SVGEGT. Trimmed from V: 2 bases; trimmed from J: 5 bases; junction bases lacking a gene match: 7. A second Seattle source provided samples from volunteer blood donors who had recovered from COVID-19. Whole blood was collected in K2EDTA tubes by collaborating institutions according to the institutions' own protocols. Collaborator samples were shipped for TCRbeta analysis as frozen whole blood, isolated PBMCs, or DNA extracted from either sample type.

The sample was peripheral blood. The sequence was collected from a man between 60 and 70 years old who had recovered from COVID-19. The receptor chain draws on TRBV6-2 or TRBV6-3 and TRBJ2-1, with 12 junctional bases fitting TRBD2. The nucleotide sequence reads as follows: TGTGCCAGCAGTTACCGTCTAGCGGGAGGGCCACACAATGAGCAGTTCTTC. It translates to CASSYRLAGGPHNEQFF.